Below, 28 T cell receptor beta chains from the same sample are listed, as sequenced in a study of cytomegalovirus exposure and HLA in healthy donors. The PCR made use of 60 Vbeta and 13 Jbeta primers. Assay used: immunoSEQ multiplex PCR; TCRdb lists only in-frame clones, some missing. The sample contains approximately 190,000 clones, 77% of which appear only once. The sequencing input was PBMCs. These receptors originate from a woman in her twenties or thirties in good health and CMV-seropositive.

The chain employs TRBV18 and TRBJ1-1; D may be TRBD1 (5 bases). Germline V CDR1 and CDR2: KGHSH, LQKENI. Trimming stripped 3 bases from V and 4 bases from J, with 12 bases between. This CDR3 region has 14 residues. The CDR3 DNA reads TGTGCCAGCTCACCCTACGGGGGTAGCACTGAAGCTTTCTTT. Translating it yields CASSPYGGSTEAFF.

This rearrangement joins TRBV7-9 to TRBJ1-2, with TRBD1 matching 7 bases. Germline CDR1 and CDR2: SEHNR and FQNEAQ (reference sequence). The CDR3 has 15 amino acids. Trimming removed 5 bases from V and 3 bases from J; junction bases left unmatched: 9. DNA for the CDR3: TGTGCCAGCAGCCCTACAGGGGAGCTACACTATGGCTACACCTTC. Its protein product is CASSPTGELHYGYTF.

The chain couples TRBV2 to TRBJ2-7; 7 bases are a match to TRBD1. The CDR3 has 16 amino acids. Germline CDR1 reads SNHLY; CDR2 reads FYNNEI. After removal of 6 bases from V and 2 bases from J, the junction contained 13 bases not matched to a gene. CDR3 sequence: CASRERPLQGAYEQYF. The CDR3 bases are TGTGCCAGCAGAGAACGGCCCCTTCAGGGGGCCTACGAGCAGTACTTC.

The rearrangement links TRBV11-2 to TRBJ2-5, with 9 nucleotides matching TRBD2. From germline, CDR1 is SGHAT and CDR2 FQNNGV. The CDR3 covers 14 residues. Trimming cost V 1 base and J 5 bases; bases outside gene matches: 2. The CDR3 DNA follows: TGTGCCAGCAGCTTAGGACTAGCGGCGGAGACCCAGTACTTC. The encoded protein is CASSLGLAAETQYF.

As regards this clone: Different DNA sequences within this sample yield the same CDR3. This sequence joins TRBV5-6 and TRBJ1-1; 10 bases align to TRBD1. V was pared by 3 bases and J by 6 bases, with 8 bases of the junction left unmatched. Germline CDR1 is SGHDT and CDR2 is YYEEEE. The CDR3 is 15 amino acids. The DNA of the CDR3 is TGTGCCAGCAGCTGGACAGGGGGTAGAATAGCTGAAGCTTTCTTT. Translated: CASSWTGGRIAEAFF.

V gene TRBV6-5 combines with J gene TRBJ2-7; D is possibly TRBD2 (6 bases). The CDR3 loop spans 15 amino acids. The V gene lost 0 bases and the J gene lost 2 bases, with 11 bases spanning the gap. Germline loops: CDR1 MNHEY, CDR2 SVGAGI. Here the CDR3 reads CASSYSLAQTYEQYF. In DNA form, the CDR3 reads TGTGCCAGCAGTTACTCGCTAGCGCAAACCTACGAGCAGTACTTC.

This chain connects TRBV7-2 to TRBJ1-6; 9 nucleotides agree with TRBD1. Germline V gene data show CDR1 as SGHTA and CDR2 as FQGNSA. The CDR3 totals 15 residues. V lost 2 bases and J lost 7; bases outside the gene matches: 3. CDR3 amino acids: CASSLKQGANSPLHF. The CDR3 DNA follows: TGTGCCAGCAGCTTAAAACAGGGGGCAAATTCACCCCTCCACTTT.

The rearrangement links TRBV21-1 to TRBJ2-7; whether TRBD2, the table's D call, matches the DNA was not checked. TRBV21-1 is a documented pseudogene. The CDR3 sequence is 15 residues long. The CDR3 reads CASSKAARVTYEQYF. CDR3 DNA: TGTGCCAGCAGCAAAGCCGCGCGGGTCACCTACGAGCAGTACTTC.

The chain is built from TRBV11-3 and TRBJ2-5, with 7 bases identical to TRBD2. With V trimmed by 4 bases and J by 6 bases, 5 bases remained unmatched. The V gene's germline CDR1 is SGHNT and CDR2 YENEEA. The CDR3 length is 13 residues. CDR3 DNA: TGTGCCAGCAGCTACGGACTAGGCCAGACCCAGTACTTC. Its translation is CASSYGLGQTQYF.

The chain links TRBV18 to TRBJ1-1; 8 bases agree with TRBD1. Germline CDR1 reads KGHSH; CDR2 reads LQKENI. V shed 4 bases and J 1 base; nucleotides not matched to a gene: 5. This CDR3 region has 15 residues. The CDR3 DNA reads TGTGCCAGCTCACGAGACAGGGGCGAGAACACTGAAGCTTTCTTT. Translated, it gives CASSRDRGENTEAFF.

V and J are TRBV5-1 and TRBJ2-3; TRBD1 agrees at 8 bases. CDR3 length equals 13 residues. Trimming at V came to 2 bases and at J to 6 bases, leaving 2 bases not matched to a gene. Germline loops: CDR1 SGHRS, CDR2 YFSETQ. The CDR3 loop reads CASSLQGVDTQYF. The CDR3 bases are TGCGCCAGCAGCTTACAGGGGGTCGATACGCAGTATTTT.

The chain has TRBV29-1 and TRBJ1-1; D is perhaps TRBD1 (5 bases). Germline V gene sequence: CDR1 SQVTM, CDR2 ANQGSEA. Trimming removed 4 bases at V and 0 bases at J, with 12 bases between. The CDR3 runs 14 residues. The CDR3, as DNA: TGCAGCGTTGCGGTTGGACAACTGAACACTGAAGCTTTCTTT. Translated: CSVAVGQLNTEAFF.

The chain carries TRBV28 and TRBJ2-2, with 14 nucleotides matching TRBD2. Germline V CDR1 and CDR2: MDHEN, SYDVKM. The CDR3 has 18 amino acids. J was trimmed by 5 bases and V by 6 bases; bases with no gene match: 11. In nucleotides, the CDR3 is TGTGCCAGCAGGACACAGACTAGCGGGAGGGCCGGGACCGGGGAGCTGTTTTTT. Protein sequence: CASRTQTSGRAGTGELFF. Full variable domain (rest looked up from reference TRBV28 and TRBJ2-2): DVKVTQSSRYLVKRTGEKVFLECVQDMDHENMFWYRQDPGLGLRLIYFSYDVKMKEKGDIPEGYSVSREKKERFSLILESASTNQTSMYLCASRTQTSGRAGTGELFFGEGSRLTVL.

The rearrangement joins TRBV18 to TRBJ2-7; 9 nucleotides match TRBD2. In germline, CDR1 is KGHSH, CDR2 LQKENI. The CDR3 consists of 15 residues. V gave up 1 base and J gave up 6 bases; unmatched junction bases: 7. Here the CDR3 reads CASSPRIAGAPEQYF. The CDR3 DNA sequence: TGTGCCAGCTCACCACGCATAGCGGGAGCACCCGAGCAGTACTTC.

The J gene is TRBJ2-7, the V gene TRBV7-2; a weak D match, TRBD2 (6 bases). Trimming took off 8 bases at V and 1 base at J, with 9 bases between the two ends. The CDR3 consists of 12 residues. Germline V gives CDR1 SGHTA, CDR2 FQGNSA. In DNA form, the CDR3 reads TGTGCCAGCGGGGGGTGGTCCTACGAGCAGTACTTC. Translation gives CASGGWSYEQYF.

CDR3: CSAFAGPYYEQYF. In DNA form, the CDR3 reads TGCAGCGCTTTTGCGGGGCCATACTACGAGCAGTACTTC. The chain employs TRBV29-1 and TRBJ2-7, with a weak D call TRBD2 (6 bases). Trimming removed 7 bases from V and 3 bases from J, with 16 bases in between. Germline loops: CDR1 SQVTM, CDR2 ANQGSEA. CDR3 size: 13 residues.

In this sample, this clone turned up once. The chain uses TRBV19 and TRBJ1-2; 8 bases map to TRBD1. The J segment lost 3 bases and the V segment lost 5 bases, leaving 5 bases of the junction unmatched. This CDR3 contains 14 residues. Germline V gene lookup returns CDR1 LNHDA and CDR2 SQIVND (reference sequence). CDR3 sequence (DNA): TGTGCCAGTAGTCAGGGGGCGCCGGACTATGGCTACACCTTC. Its translation: CASSQGAPDYGYTF.

This clone appeared once. This chain links TRBV25-1 with TRBJ2-1, with D possibly being TRBD2 (6 bases). This CDR3 comprises 16 residues. From germline, CDR1 is MGHDK and CDR2 SYGVNS. Deletions cut 0 bases from V and 0 bases from J, with 9 bases between. The CDR3 coding sequence is TGTGCCAGCAGTGAATATGGGGGGAGCTCCTACAATGAGCAGTTCTTC. Amino acid sequence: CASSEYGGSSYNEQFF.

This clone was counted once. The gene calls are TRBV5-5 and TRBJ1-5; D may be TRBD1 (5 bases). The V end lost 8 bases, the J end lost 6 bases, and 18 bases lay between the germline ends. The germline V gene has CDR1 SGHKS and CDR2 YYEKEE (reference sequence). The CDR3 runs 14 residues. In nucleotides, the CDR3 is TGTGCCAGTGACCTTCAGGGAATGGGTCAGCCCCAGCATTTT. Its protein is CASDLQGMGQPQHF.

V gene TRBV18 combines with J gene TRBJ1-5; 9 bases fit TRBD1. Germline-derived CDR1 and CDR2 are KGHSH and LQKENI. The CDR3 loop spans 15 amino acids. Germline trimming cut 8 bases from V and 6 bases from J; bases unmatched to any gene: 11. This chain's CDR3 is CASNHRTGVCQPQHF. The CDR3 region has the DNA TGTGCCAGCAACCATAGGACAGGGGTTTGTCAGCCCCAGCATTTT.

The CDR3, as DNA: TGTGCCAGTAGGAGTACAGGGGGGACTCAGCCCCAGCATTTT. It encodes CASRSTGGTQPQHF. The chain combines TRBV19 with TRBJ1-5, with 8 bases fitting TRBD1. The CDR3 has 14 residues. V gave up 6 bases and J gave up 6 bases; unmatched junction bases: 7. Germline V gene sequence: CDR1 LNHDA, CDR2 SQIVND (reference sequence).

V gene TRBV5-6 combines with J gene TRBJ1-1; 9 bases line up with TRBD1. J gave up 4 bases and V 5 bases, and 6 bases lay outside the gene matches. Germline V gene lookup returns CDR1 SGHDT and CDR2 YYEEEE. This CDR3 contains 14 residues. The CDR3 loop is CASRSTGGITEAFF. The CDR3, as DNA: TGTGCCAGCAGGTCGACAGGGGGTATCACTGAAGCTTTCTTT.

The chain carries TRBV6-5 and TRBJ2-1; 11 positions match TRBD2. The V segment lost 10 bases and the J segment 9 bases; nucleotides outside the gene matches: 11. Germline CDR1 and CDR2: MNHEY and SVGAGI. This CDR3 has 14 residues. CDR3 DNA sequence: TGTGCCACTGAAATAGCGGGAGGGTCGGGTGAGCAGTTCTTC. Protein: CATEIAGGSGEQFF.

This clone occurred a few times. V usage is TRBV28 and J usage is TRBJ1-2; a possible D gene is TRBD1 (5 bases). The CDR3 covers 14 residues. V was clipped by 5 bases and J by 1 base, with 11 bases between them. Germline CDR1 MDHEN, CDR2 SYDVKM. CDR3 coding DNA: TGTGCCAGCAGTCAGGGAGGAGGTAACTATGGCTACACCTTC. It specifies CASSQGGGNYGYTF.

V usage is TRBV30 and J usage is TRBJ1-6; no definite D call. The CDR3 length is 11 residues. Germline values: CDR1 GTSNPN, CDR2 SVGIG (reference sequence). V was clipped by 0 bases and J by 10 bases, with 4 bases between them. DNA of the CDR3: TGTGCCTGGAGTGTCGGGTCACCCCTCCACTTT. Its protein product is CAWSVGSPLHF.

This clone was seen more than once but under ten times. The V call is TRBV6-5, the J call TRBJ1-2, with TRBD1 matching over 9 bases. The CDR3 sequence is 14 residues long. CDR1 is MNHEY and CDR2 is SVGAGI in the germline V gene. J was trimmed by 4 bases and V by 6 bases; bases with no gene match: 6. Here the CDR3 DNA reads TGTGCCAGCAGGTCGACAGGGGGAGGCTATGGCTACACCTTC. Encoded protein: CASRSTGGGYGYTF.

The chain recombines TRBV28 with TRBJ1-4; perhaps TRBD1 as D (6 bases). Trimming left V 5 bases short and J 5 bases short, with 12 bases between. The germline gives CDR1 MDHEN, CDR2 SYDVKM. This CDR3 comprises 14 residues. This chain's CDR3 is CASSLWDTNEKLFF. The DNA of the CDR3 is TGTGCCAGCAGTCTTTGGGACACAAATGAAAAACTGTTTTTT.

This rearrangement joins TRBV5-1 to TRBJ2-3; 7 bases agree with TRBD2. The V and J ends lost 3 bases and 1 base, in that order; junction bases with no gene match: 2. The CDR3 spans 14 residues. Germline V gene data show CDR1 as SGHRS and CDR2 as YFSETQ. The chain's CDR3 is CASSSREGTDTQYF. The DNA for the CDR3 is TGCGCCAGCAGCTCCCGGGAGGGCACAGATACGCAGTATTTT. Filled out from reference TRBV5-1 and TRBJ2-3, the complete variable domain reads KAGVTQTPRYLIKTRGQQVTLSCSPISGHRSVSWYQQTPGQGLQFLFEYFSETQRNKGNFPGRFSGRQFSNSRSEMNVSTLELGDSALYLCASSSREGTDTQYFGPGTRLTVL.